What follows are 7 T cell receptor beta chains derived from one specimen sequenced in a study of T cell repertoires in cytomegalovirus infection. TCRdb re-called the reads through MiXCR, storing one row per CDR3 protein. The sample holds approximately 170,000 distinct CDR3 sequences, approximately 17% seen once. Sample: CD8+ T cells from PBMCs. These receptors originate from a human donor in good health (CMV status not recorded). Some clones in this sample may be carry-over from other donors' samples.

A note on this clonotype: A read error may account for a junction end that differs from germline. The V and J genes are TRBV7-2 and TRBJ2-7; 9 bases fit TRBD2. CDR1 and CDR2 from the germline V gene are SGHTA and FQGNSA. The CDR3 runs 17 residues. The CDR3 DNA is TGTGCCAACAGCCCCTTGGCGGGAGGGCCGGGATCCTACGAGCAGTACTTC. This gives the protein CANSPLAGGPGSYEQYF.

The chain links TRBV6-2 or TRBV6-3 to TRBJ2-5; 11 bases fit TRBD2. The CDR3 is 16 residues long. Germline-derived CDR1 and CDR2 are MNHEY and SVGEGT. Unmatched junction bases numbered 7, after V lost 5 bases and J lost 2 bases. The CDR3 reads CASSGMGLADQETQYF. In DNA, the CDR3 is TGTGCCAGCAGTGGGATGGGACTAGCGGATCAAGAGACCCAGTACTTC.

As DNA, the CDR3 is TGTGCCAGCACCACAAGGGGGGACTTGACTGAAGCTTTCTTT. Translating gives CASTTRGDLTEAFF. The gene calls are TRBV14 and TRBJ1-1, with a weak D call TRBD1 (6 bases). This CDR3 is built from 14 residues. V was cut by 7 bases and J by 5 bases, with 17 bases left in between. CDR1 is SGHDN, CDR2 FVKESK, per germline.

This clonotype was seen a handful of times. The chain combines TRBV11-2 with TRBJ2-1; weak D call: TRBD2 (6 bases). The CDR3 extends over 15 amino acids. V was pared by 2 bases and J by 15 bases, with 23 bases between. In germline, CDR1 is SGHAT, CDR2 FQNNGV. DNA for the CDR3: TGTGCCAGCAGCTTAAACAGCAGGGCCATCGACGGGGGGTTCTTC. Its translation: CASSLNSRAIDGGFF. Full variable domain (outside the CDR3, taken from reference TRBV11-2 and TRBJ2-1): EAGVAQSPRYKIIEKRQSVAFWCNPISGHATLYWYQQILGQGPKLLIQFQNNGVVDDSQLPKDRFSAERLKGVDSTLKIQPAKLEDSAVYLCASSLNSRAIDGGFFGPGTRLTVL.

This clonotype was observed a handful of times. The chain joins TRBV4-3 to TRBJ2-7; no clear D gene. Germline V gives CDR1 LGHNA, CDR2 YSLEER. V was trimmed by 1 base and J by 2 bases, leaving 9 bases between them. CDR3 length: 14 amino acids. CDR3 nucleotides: TGCGCCAGCAGCCAAGGGTTAAGGGCCTACGAGCAGTACTTC. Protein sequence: CASSQGLRAYEQYF.

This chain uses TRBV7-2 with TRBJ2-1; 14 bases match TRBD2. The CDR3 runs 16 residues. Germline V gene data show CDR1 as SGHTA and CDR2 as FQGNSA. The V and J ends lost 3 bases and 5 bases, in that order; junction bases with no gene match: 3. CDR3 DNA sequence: TGTGCCAGCAGCTTTGGACTAGCGGGGGGCCACAATGAGCAGTTCTTC. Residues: CASSFGLAGGHNEQFF. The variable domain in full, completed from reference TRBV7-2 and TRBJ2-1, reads GAGVSQSPSNKVTEKGKDVELRCDPISGHTALYWYRQSLGQGLEFLIYFQGNSAPDKSGLPSDRFSAERTGGSVSTLTIQRTQQEDSAVYLCASSFGLAGGHNEQFFGPGTRLTVL.

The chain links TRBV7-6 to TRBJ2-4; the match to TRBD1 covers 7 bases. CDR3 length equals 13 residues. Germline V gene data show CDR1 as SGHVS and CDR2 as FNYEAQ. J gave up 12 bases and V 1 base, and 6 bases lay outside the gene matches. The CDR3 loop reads CASSLGQGNDQYF. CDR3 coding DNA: TGTGCCAGCAGCTTAGGACAGGGCAATGATCAGTACTTC.